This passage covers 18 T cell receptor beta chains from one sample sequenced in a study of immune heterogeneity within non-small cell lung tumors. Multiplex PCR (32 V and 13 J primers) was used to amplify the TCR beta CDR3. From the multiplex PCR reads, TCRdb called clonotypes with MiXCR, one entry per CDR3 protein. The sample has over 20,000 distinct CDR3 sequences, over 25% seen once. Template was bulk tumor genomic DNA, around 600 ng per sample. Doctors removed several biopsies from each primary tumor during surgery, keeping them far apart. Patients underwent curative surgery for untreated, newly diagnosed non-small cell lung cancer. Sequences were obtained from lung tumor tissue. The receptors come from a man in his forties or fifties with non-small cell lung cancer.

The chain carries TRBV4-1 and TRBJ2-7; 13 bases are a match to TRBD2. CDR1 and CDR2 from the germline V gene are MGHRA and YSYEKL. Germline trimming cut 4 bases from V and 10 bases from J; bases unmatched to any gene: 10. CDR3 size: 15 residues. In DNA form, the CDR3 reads TGCGCCAGCAGCCTCCGGACTAGCGGGAGCGCCGATCAGTACTTC. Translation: CASSLRTSGSADQYF.

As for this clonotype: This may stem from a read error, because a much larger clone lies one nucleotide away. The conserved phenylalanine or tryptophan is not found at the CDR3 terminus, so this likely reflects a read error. The chain's CDR3 is CASSPGLDSYEQYL. The DNA of the CDR3 is TGTGCCAGCTCACCAGGACTAGACTCCTACGAGCAGTACTTA. The chain combines TRBV18 with TRBJ2-7; 7 nucleotides align to TRBD2. The trim removed 2 bases at V and 0 bases at J, leaving 1 base unmatched. The germline CDR1 and CDR2 sequences are KGHSH and LQKENI. The CDR3 is 14 residues long.

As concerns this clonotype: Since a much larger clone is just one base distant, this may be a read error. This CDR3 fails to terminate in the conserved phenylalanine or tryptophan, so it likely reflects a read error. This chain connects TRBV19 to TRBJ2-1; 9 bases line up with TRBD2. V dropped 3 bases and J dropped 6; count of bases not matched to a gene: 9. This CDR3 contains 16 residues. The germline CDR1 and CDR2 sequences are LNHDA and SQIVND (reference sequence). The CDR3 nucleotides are TGTGCCAGTAGTATTCTGGGGACTAGCTCGCCCAATGAGCAGTTCCTC. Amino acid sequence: CASSILGTSSPNEQFL.

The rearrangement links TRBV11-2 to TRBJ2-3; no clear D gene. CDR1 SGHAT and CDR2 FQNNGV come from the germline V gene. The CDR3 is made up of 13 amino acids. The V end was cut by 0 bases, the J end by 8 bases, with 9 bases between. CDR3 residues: CASSLEPASTQYF. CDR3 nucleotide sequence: TGTGCCAGCAGCTTAGAGCCGGCCAGTACGCAGTATTTT.

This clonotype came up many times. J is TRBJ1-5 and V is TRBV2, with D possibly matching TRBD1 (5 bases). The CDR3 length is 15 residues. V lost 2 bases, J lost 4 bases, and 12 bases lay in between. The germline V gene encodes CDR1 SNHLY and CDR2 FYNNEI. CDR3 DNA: TGTGCCAGCAGTGAAAAGGGGTTGGGTAATCAGCCCCAGCATTTT. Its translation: CASSEKGLGNQPQHF.

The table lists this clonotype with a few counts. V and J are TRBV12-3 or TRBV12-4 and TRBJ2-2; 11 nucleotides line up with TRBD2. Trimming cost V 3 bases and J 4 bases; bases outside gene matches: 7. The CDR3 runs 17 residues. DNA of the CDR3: TGTGCCAGCAGTTTCATAGCGGGAGGGCCTAGCACCGGGGAGCTGTTTTTT. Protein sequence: CASSFIAGGPSTGELFF.

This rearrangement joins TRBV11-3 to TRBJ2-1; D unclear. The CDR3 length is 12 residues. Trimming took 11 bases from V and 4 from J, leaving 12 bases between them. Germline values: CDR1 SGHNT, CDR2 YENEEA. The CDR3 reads CAGTERYNEQFF. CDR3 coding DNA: TGTGCCGGCACAGAAAGGTACAATGAGCAGTTCTTC.

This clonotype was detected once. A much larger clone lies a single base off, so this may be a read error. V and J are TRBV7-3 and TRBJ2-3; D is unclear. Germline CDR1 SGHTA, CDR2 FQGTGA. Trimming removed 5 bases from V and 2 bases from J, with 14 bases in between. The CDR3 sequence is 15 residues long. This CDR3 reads CASSHHSWATDTQYF. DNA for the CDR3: TGTGCCAGCAGCCATCATTCGTGGGCCACAGATACGCAGTATTTT.

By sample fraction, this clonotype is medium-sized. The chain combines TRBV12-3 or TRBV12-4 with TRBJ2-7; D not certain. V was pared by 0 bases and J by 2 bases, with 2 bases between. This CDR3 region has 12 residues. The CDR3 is CASSLATYEQYF. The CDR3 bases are TGTGCCAGCAGTTTAGCTACCTACGAGCAGTACTTC.

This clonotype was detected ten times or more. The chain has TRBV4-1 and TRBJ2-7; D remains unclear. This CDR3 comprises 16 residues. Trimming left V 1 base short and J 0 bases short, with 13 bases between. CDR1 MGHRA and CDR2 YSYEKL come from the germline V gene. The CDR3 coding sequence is TGCGCCAGCAGCCAAGGGCTGGGCCCGAGCTCCTACGAGCAGTACTTC. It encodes CASSQGLGPSSYEQYF.

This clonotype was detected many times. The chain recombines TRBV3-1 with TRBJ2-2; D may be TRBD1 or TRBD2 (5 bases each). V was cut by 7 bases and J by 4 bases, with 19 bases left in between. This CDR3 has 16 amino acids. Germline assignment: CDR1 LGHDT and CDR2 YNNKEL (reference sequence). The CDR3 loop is CASNRREGSGTGELFF. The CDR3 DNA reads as TGTGCCAGCAACCGAAGAGAGGGGTCAGGCACCGGGGAGCTGTTTTTT. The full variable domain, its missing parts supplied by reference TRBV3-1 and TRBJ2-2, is DTAVSQTPKYLVTQMGNDKSIKCEQNLGHDTMYWYKQDSKKFLKIMFSYNNKELIINETVPNRFSPKSPDKAHLNLHINSLELGDSAVYFCASNRREGSGTGELFFGEGSRLTVL.

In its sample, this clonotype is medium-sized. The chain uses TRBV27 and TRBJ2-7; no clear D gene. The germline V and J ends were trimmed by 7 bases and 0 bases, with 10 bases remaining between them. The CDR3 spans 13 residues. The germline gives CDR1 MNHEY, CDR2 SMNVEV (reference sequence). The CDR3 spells CASTVAGSYEQYF. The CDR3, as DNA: TGTGCCAGCACGGTGGCAGGCTCCTACGAGCAGTACTTC.

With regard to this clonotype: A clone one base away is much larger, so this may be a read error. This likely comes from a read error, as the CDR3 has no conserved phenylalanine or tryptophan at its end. The CDR3 here is CASSQGVASKYEQYI. The CDR3, as DNA: TGCGCCAGCAGCCAAGGGGTGGCTAGCAAGTACGAGCAGTACATC. The rearrangement links TRBV4-1 to TRBJ2-7, with D possibly TRBD2 on 5 matching bases. CDR3 length: 15 residues. Germline V gene lookup returns CDR1 MGHRA and CDR2 YSYEKL. Between the trimmed V and J ends, which lost 1 base and 4 bases, there was a span of 14 bases.

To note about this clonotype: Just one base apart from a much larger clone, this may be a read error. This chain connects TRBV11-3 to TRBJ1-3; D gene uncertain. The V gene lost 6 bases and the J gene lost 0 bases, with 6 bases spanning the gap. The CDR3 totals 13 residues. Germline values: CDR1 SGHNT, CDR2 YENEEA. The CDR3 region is CASRTPSGNTIYF. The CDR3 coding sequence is TGTGCCAGCAGAACACCCTCTGGAAACACCATATATTTT.

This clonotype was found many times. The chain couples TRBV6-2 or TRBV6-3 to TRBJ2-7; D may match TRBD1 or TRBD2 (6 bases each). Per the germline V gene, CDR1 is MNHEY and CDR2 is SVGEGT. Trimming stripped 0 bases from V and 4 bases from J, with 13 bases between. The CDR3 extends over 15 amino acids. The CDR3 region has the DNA TGTGCCAGCAGTTACTCACGGGAGCAGGGGTACGAGCAGTACTTC. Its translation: CASSYSREQGYEQYF.

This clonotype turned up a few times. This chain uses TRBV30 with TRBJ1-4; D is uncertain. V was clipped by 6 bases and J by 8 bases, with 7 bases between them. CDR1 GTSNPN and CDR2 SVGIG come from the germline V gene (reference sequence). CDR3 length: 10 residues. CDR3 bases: TGTGCCTGTGGTTGGGAAAAACTGTTTTTT. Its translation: CACGWEKLFF.

The CDR3 reads CATSDVVTDTQYF. The DNA for the CDR3 is TGTGCCACCAGTGATGTAGTCACAGATACGCAGTATTTT. The chain recombines TRBV24-1 with TRBJ2-3; no clear D gene. This CDR3 region has 13 residues. V lost 3 bases to trimming and J lost 2 bases, with 5 bases between them. Germline V CDR1 and CDR2: KGHDR, SFDVKD.

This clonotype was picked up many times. CDR3 region: CASSEGGSWTEAFF. The CDR3 coding sequence is TGTGCCAGCAGTGAGGGGGGGAGTTGGACTGAAGCTTTCTTT. This chain links TRBV2 with TRBJ1-1, with a possible D match to TRBD1 (5 bases). CDR1 and CDR2 (germline): SNHLY, FYNNEI. With 3 bases removed from V and 5 bases from J, the gap between germline ends came to 13 bases. The CDR3 loop spans 14 amino acids.